A single T cell receptor (beta chain) is shown here with its context. Its target is unknown. V dropped 5 bases and J dropped 4 bases, with 14 bases sitting between them. There are 14 residues in the CDR3. Germline V CDR1 and CDR2: SGHVS, FQNEAQ. The libraries were made with immunoSEQ v3.0 at survey level. The data were produced by immunoSEQ multiplex PCR, yet TCRdb's version contains in-frame clones alone and is incomplete. The repertoire holds roughly 13,000 clones, with about three quarters as singletons. These data are taken from a study of long-term antiretroviral therapy in people with HIV. General observations from the study: ART was followed by higher diversity that remained below transplant donor controls. Controls showed broader CDR3 length ranges than did the HIV repertoires.

The rearrangement uses TRBV7-8 and TRBJ1-1, with a possible D match to TRBD1 (6 bases). Sequencing was performed on unsorted PBMCs, taken 1.3 years before starting antiretroviral therapy. This TCR derives from a man in his forties with HIV. The CDR3 sequence: CASSGRTRGTEAFF. The CDR3 DNA is TGTGCCAGCAGCGGCCGGACCAGGGGCACTGAAGCTTTCTTT. Supplemented by reference TRBV7-8 and TRBJ1-1, the full variable domain reads GAGVSQSPRYKVAKRGQDVALRCDPISGHVSLFWYQQALGQGPEFLTYFQNEAQLDKSGLPSDRFFAERPEGSVSTLKIQRTQQEDSAVYLCASSGRTRGTEAFFGQGTRLTVV.